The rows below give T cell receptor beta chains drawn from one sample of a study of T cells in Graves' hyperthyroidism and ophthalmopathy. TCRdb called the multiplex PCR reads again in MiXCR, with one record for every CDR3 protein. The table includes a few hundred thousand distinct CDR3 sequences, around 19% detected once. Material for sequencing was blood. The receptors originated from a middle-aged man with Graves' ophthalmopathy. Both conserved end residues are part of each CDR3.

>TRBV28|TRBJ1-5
CASSSQGRNQPQHF
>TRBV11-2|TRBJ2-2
CASSSNPGRANTGELFF
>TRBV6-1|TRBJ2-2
CASGPVAGSHGELFF
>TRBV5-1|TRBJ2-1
CASRLAGNNEQFF
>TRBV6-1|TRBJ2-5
CASSPIQGGETQYF
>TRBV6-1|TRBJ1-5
CASRKGQDLGQPQHF
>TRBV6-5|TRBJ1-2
CASSYHRVDGYGYTF
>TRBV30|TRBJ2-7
CAWSVPPGQGRYEQYF
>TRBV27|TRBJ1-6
CARNYRVTNSPLHF
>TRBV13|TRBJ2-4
CASSLGPVGGNIQYF
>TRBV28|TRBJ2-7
CASRLRQGGYEQYF
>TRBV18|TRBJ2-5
CASSPSMTGPETQYF
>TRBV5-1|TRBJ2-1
CASSFSGNYNEQFF
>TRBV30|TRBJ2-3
CAWSHGQGAADTQYF
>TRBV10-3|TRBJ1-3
CATLTGGSAVDGNTIYF
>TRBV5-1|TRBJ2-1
CASRSDPRGNEQFF
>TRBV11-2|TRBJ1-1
CASSLAGQRMEAFF
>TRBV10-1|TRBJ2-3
CASSRGTGPVLTDTQYF
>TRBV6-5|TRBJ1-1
CASSYGSRNPNMNTEAFF
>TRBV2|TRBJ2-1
CASSDRSSYNEQFF
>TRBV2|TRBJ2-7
CATRASGEAYEQYF
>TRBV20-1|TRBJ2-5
CSARQQETQYF
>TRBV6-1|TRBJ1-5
CASSEIHAPTLQPQHF
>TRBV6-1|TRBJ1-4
CASSKDRGRPNEKLFF
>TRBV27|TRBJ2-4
CASDIQYF
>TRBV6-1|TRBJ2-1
CASSTGTQREQFF
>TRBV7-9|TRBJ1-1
CASSLEKDTEAFF
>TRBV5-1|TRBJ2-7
CASSLASSGYEQYF
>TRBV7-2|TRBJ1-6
CASTQQGLVHSPLHF
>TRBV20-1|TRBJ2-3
CSASVGGAMTSGTTDTQYF
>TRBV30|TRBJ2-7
CAWKLAGSSSYEQYF
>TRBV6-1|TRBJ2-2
CASSEGGRPGELFF
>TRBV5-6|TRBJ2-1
CASSLGSGTGAGEQFF
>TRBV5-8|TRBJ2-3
CASSFSAGGPEDTQYF
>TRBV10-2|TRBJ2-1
CASTDSAYNEQFF
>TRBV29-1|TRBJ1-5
CSVASGTGAQPQHF
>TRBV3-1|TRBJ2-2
CASSRTGYTGELFF
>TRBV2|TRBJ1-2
CASSGSGVGYGYTF
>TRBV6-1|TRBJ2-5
CASSETSGKKETQYF
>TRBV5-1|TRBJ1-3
CASSPESGASGNTIYF
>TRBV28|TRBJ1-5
CASSEMAGTGENQPQHF
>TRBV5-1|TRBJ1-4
CASSLHAQETNEKLFF
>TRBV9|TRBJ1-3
CASSVEGGPDTIYF
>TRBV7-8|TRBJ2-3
CASSPVTADTQYF
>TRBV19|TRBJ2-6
CASSISAPGLFSGANVLTF
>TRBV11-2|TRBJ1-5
CASSLVSENQPQHF
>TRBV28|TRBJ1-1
CASSLGGAGTLSEAFF
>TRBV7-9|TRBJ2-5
CASSPAGETQYF
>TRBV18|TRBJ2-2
CASSLKEATGELFF
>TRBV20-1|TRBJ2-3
CSARQGVGTQYF
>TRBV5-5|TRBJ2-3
CASSPSGGTQYF